The 18 T cell receptor beta chains reported below all come from one sample, sequenced in a study of T cells in localized non-small cell lung cancer. Sequencing was performed with immunoSEQ multiplex PCR; in TCRdb, only in-frame clones are kept and a portion is missing. Among 50,000 to 75,000 clones listed, approximately 90% were seen once. Sequencing was performed on peripheral blood, taken before any cancer treatment. The receptor set was obtained from a man between 40 and 70 years old with stage I lung adenocarcinoma.

The rearrangement uses TRBV28 and TRBJ2-1; no clear D gene. CDR3 length: 14 amino acids. The V and J ends lost 5 bases and 0 bases respectively, with 8 bases between them. From germline, CDR1 is MDHEN and CDR2 SYDVKM. The CDR3 nucleotides read TGTGCCAGCAGTGGGCGGAACTCCTACAATGAGCAGTTCTTC. Translated, it gives CASSGRNSYNEQFF.

CDR3 region: CASSPSAGSYGYTF. The CDR3 DNA follows: TGTGCCAGCAGCCCAAGCGCGGGCAGCTATGGCTACACCTTC. J is TRBJ1-2 and V is TRBV7-6; D unclear. The germline V and J ends were trimmed by 5 bases and 4 bases, with 14 bases remaining between them. Germline loops: CDR1 SGHVS, CDR2 FNYEAQ. This CDR3 is built from 14 residues. Combining the CDR3 with reference TRBV7-6 and TRBJ1-2 gives the whole variable domain GAGVSQSPRYKVTKRGQDVALRCDPISGHVSLYWYRQALGQGPEFLTYFNYEAQQDKSGLPNDRFSAERPEGSISTLTIQRTEQRDSAMYRCASSPSAGSYGYTFGSGTRLTVV.

This rearrangement joins TRBV29-1 to TRBJ2-5; 7 bases align to TRBD2. Germline CDR1 SQVTM, CDR2 ANQGSEA. Losses at the gene ends were 2 bases for V and 5 bases for J; bases not matched to a gene: 11. This CDR3 spans 15 amino acids. The chain's CDR3 is CSVERGGSVGETQYF. The CDR3 nucleotides read TGCAGCGTTGAAAGAGGCGGGAGCGTTGGGGAGACCCAGTACTTC.

With respect to this clone: An end of the junction does not agree with germline; a read error may underlie this. The rearrangement joins TRBV7-7 to TRBJ2-1; tentative D call: TRBD1 (6 bases). The CDR3 length is 14 residues. Germline V gene lookup returns CDR1 SSHAT and CDR2 FNYEAQ (reference sequence). This CDR3 is CASSLAGSGDEQFF. DNA for the CDR3: TGTGCTAGCAGCTTAGCTGGGTCAGGGGATGAGCAGTTCTTC.

The V and J genes are TRBV5-5 and TRBJ1-1; TRBD1 is a possible D gene (5 bases). Trimming cost V 0 bases and J 6 bases, with 9 bases left between them. CDR3 length: 13 residues. Germline CDR1 SGHKS, CDR2 YYEKEE (reference sequence). As DNA, the CDR3 is TGTGCCAGCAGCTTGGCCAGGGTTCCTGAAGCTTTCTTT. Translated: CASSLARVPEAFF.

The chain employs TRBV13 and TRBJ2-3, with 8 bases identical to TRBD2. V shed 6 bases and J 5 bases; nucleotides not matched to a gene: 4. The CDR3 sequence is 13 residues long. Germline V gene sequence: CDR1 PRHDT, CDR2 FYEKMQ (reference sequence). The CDR3 reads CASSRGRRDTQYF. For the CDR3, the DNA is TGTGCCAGCAGTCGCGGGAGGAGAGATACGCAGTATTTT.

The chain combines TRBV10-3 with TRBJ2-7; 10 bases fit TRBD1. V lost 5 bases, J lost 6 bases, and 4 bases stayed unmatched. This CDR3 region has 13 residues. Germline V lookup: CDR1 ENHRY, CDR2 SYGVKD. CDR3 sequence (DNA): TGTGCCATCAGTCCGGACAGGGGGTCCGAGCAGTACTTC. Its protein product is CAISPDRGSEQYF.

The chain has TRBV29-1 and TRBJ2-7, with D hard to call. The CDR3 sequence is 14 residues long. Germline V CDR1 and CDR2: SQVTM, ANQGSEA. V lost 0 bases, J lost 2 bases, and 11 bases lay in between. The chain's CDR3 is CSVEDPLGTYEQYF. In DNA form, the CDR3 reads TGCAGCGTTGAAGATCCCCTAGGAACCTACGAGCAGTACTTC.

The rearrangement links TRBV7-9 to TRBJ2-7, with 8 bases identical to TRBD2. Losses at the gene ends were 6 bases for V and 3 bases for J; bases not matched to a gene: 10. Germline CDR1 is SEHNR and CDR2 is FQNEAQ (reference sequence). CDR3 length: 15 residues. The CDR3 sequence: CASRPNSGANYEQYF. In DNA form, the CDR3 reads TGTGCCAGCAGGCCTAATAGCGGGGCTAACTACGAGCAGTACTTC.

V usage is TRBV7-2 and J usage is TRBJ1-2; D perhaps matches TRBD1 (5 bases). V gave up 0 bases and J gave up 3 bases, with 8 bases separating them. CDR1 and CDR2 (germline): SGHTA, FQGNSA. The CDR3 length is 14 residues. This CDR3 reads CASSLAVTDYGYTF. CDR3 nucleotides: TGTGCCAGCAGCTTAGCGGTGACAGACTATGGCTACACCTTC.

CDR3 nucleotides: TGCGCCAGCAGCTTGTTACCGGGAGTAGGGACAGATACGCAGTATTTT. It translates to CASSLLPGVGTDTQYF. This chain uses TRBV5-1 with TRBJ2-3; D is possibly TRBD2 (6 bases). Germline loops: CDR1 SGHRS, CDR2 YFSETQ. Trimming cost V 1 base and J 3 bases, with 15 bases left between them. The length of the CDR3 is 16 residues.

The DNA of the CDR3 is TGCGCCAGCAGCTCCCGACTAGCGGGAGGCTACGAGCAGTACTTC. It yields the protein CASSSRLAGGYEQYF. The chain uses TRBV5-1 and TRBJ2-7; TRBD2 matches at 13 bases. In germline, CDR1 is SGHRS, CDR2 YFSETQ. With V trimmed by 3 bases and J by 3 bases, 3 bases remained unmatched. The CDR3 runs 15 residues.

The chain recombines TRBV2 with TRBJ1-5; 8 bases map to TRBD1. The ends lost 8 bases at V and 7 bases at J; junction bases unmatched: 7. This CDR3 has 13 residues. Germline V lookup: CDR1 SNHLY, CDR2 FYNNEI. The CDR3 DNA sequence: TGTGCCAGCCAAGGACAGGGTGACCAGCCCCAGCATTTT. Translating gives CASQGQGDQPQHF.

The CDR3 nucleotides are TGCGCCAGCAGCTCTCGACAGGGGGACACCATATATTTT. It specifies CASSSRQGDTIYF. The chain carries TRBV5-1 and TRBJ1-3; 9 bases match TRBD1. With V trimmed by 3 bases and J by 8 bases, 3 bases remained unmatched. The germline V gene encodes CDR1 SGHRS and CDR2 YFSETQ. The CDR3 contains 13 residues.

The V call is TRBV6-1, the J call TRBJ2-7; D gene unclear. V shed 8 bases and J shed 0 bases, with 11 bases lying between them. Per the germline V gene, CDR1 is MNHNS and CDR2 is SASEGT. The CDR3 totals 13 residues. This chain's CDR3 is CASARFSSYEQYF. DNA for the CDR3: TGTGCCAGCGCACGGTTTAGCTCCTACGAGCAGTACTTC.

V usage is TRBV30 and J usage is TRBJ1-1, with D maybe TRBD1 (6 bases). The CDR3 is made up of 12 amino acids. Trimming removed 3 bases from V and 12 bases from J, with 17 bases in between. Germline-derived CDR1 and CDR2 are GTSNPN and SVGIG (reference sequence). In nucleotides, the CDR3 is TGTGCCTGGAGAGAGGGGGGGACTAAGTCTTTCTTT. This gives the protein CAWREGGTKSFF.

A single count supports this clone. V and J are TRBV18 and TRBJ2-3; 7 bases are shared with TRBD1. The CDR3 is 16 residues long. CDR1 KGHSH and CDR2 LQKENI come from the germline V gene. V lost 4 bases, J lost 2 bases, and 9 bases stayed unmatched. The CDR3 spells CASSHTTGTYTDTQYF. The CDR3 region has the DNA TGTGCCAGCTCACACACGACAGGGACCTACACAGATACGCAGTATTTT.

The chain combines TRBV23-1 with TRBJ2-4, with 7 positions matching TRBD1. TRBV23-1 is an ORF; its function is uncertain. The CDR3 is 15 amino acids. V gave up 4 bases and J gave up 1 base; unmatched junction bases: 4. The CDR3 region has the DNA TGCGCCAGCAGTCTAGAGGGGGCTGCCAAAAACATTCAGTACTTC. Its translation: CASSLEGAAKNIQYF.